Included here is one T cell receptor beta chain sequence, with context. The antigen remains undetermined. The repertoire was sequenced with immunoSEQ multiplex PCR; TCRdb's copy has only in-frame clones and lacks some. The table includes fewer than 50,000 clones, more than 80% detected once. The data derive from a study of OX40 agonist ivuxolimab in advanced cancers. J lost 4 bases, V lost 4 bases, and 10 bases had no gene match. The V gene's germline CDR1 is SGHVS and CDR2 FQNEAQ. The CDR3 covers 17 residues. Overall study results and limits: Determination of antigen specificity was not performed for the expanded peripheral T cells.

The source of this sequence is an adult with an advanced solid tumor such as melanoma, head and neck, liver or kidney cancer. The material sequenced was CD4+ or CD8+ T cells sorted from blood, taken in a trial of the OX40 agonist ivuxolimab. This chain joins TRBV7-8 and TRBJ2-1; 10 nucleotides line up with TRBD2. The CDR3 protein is CASSSGGLAATYNEQFF. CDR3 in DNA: TGTGCCAGCAGCTCCGGCGGACTAGCGGCGACGTACAATGAGCAGTTCTTC.